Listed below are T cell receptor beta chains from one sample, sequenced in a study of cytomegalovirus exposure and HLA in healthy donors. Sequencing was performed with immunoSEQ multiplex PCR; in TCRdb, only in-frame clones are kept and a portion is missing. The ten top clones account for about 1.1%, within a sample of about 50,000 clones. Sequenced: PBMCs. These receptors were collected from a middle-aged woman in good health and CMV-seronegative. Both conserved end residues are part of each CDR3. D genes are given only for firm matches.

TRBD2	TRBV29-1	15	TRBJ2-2	TGCAGCGTTACCCTTAATGGGCGGGAGACCGGGGAGCTGTTTTTT	CSVTLNGRETGELFF
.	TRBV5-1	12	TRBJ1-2	TGCGCCAGCAGCTTTGACAGGAATGGCTACACCTTC	CASSFDRNGYTF
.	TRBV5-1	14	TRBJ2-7	TGCGCCAGCAGCGCCAGGACTGACTCCTACGAGCAGTACTTC	CASSARTDSYEQYF
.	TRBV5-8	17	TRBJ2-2	TGTGCCAGCAGCTTACTTGGGTCTGGCGGTGACACCGGGGAGCTGTTTTTT	CASSLLGSGGDTGELFF
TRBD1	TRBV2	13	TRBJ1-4	TGTGCCAGCAGCCCGGACAGGGATGGAAAACTGTTTTTT	CASSPDRDGKLFF
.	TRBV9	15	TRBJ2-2	TGTGCCAGCAGCGTAGACACGGGAAAAATCGGGGAGCTGTTTTTT	CASSVDTGKIGELFF
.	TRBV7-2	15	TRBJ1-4	TGTGCCAGCAGCTTACGCGGGAAAGGCCCTGAAAAACTGTTTTTT	CASSLRGKGPEKLFF
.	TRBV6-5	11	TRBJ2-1	TGTGCCAGCAGATCCAGGGATGAGCAGTTCTTC	CASRSRDEQFF
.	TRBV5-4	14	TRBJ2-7	TGTGCCAGCAAGCGAGAGAGCGGCTCCTACGAGCAGTACTTC	CASKRESGSYEQYF
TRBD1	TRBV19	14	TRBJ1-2	TGTGCCAGTAGTATTGGCAGGGGGCACTATGGCTACACCTTC	CASSIGRGHYGYTF
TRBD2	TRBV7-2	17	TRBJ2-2	TGTGCCAGCAGCTTACCCACTAGCGGGACAAACACCGGGGAGCTGTTTTTT	CASSLPTSGTNTGELFF
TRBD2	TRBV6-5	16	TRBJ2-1	TGTGCCAGCAGTTACTCGGCGGGAGGGCCGTACAATGAGCAGTTCTTC	CASSYSAGGPYNEQFF
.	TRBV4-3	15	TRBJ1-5	TGCGCCAGCAGCCAAGAATCGGCAGGGTACCAGCCCCAGCATTTT	CASSQESAGYQPQHF
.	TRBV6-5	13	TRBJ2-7	TGTGCCAGCAGTTATGTCGGGGGCTACGAGCAGTACTTC	CASSYVGGYEQYF
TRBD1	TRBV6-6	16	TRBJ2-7	TGTGCCAGCAGTTACAGGGGGACAGCGAATACCTACGAGCAGTACTTC	CASSYRGTANTYEQYF
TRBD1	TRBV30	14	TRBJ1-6	TGTGCCTGGAGTGGGGGGACAGTTGGCTCACCCCTCCACTTT	CAWSGGTVGSPLHF
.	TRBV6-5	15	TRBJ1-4	TGTGCCAGCAGTTACTCGGGAGCAACTAATGAAAAACTGTTTTTT	CASSYSGATNEKLFF
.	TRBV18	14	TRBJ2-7	TGTGCCAGCTCACCAGTGGGTGGGAGCTACGAGCAGTACTTC	CASSPVGGSYEQYF
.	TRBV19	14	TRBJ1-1	TGTGCCAGTAGTAAGAGCAGGGTGAACACTGAAGCTTTCTTT	CASSKSRVNTEAFF
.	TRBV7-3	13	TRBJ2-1	TGTGCCAGCAGCGTTGACAGAGACAATGAGCAGTTCTTC	CASSVDRDNEQFF
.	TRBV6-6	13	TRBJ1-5	TGTGCCATTCGGGCAGGGGGCAATCAGCCCCAGCATTTT	CAIRAGGNQPQHF
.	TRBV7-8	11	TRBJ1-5	TGTGCCTCGGGGGGCTCTCAGCCCCAGCATTTT	CASGGSQPQHF
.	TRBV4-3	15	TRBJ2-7	TGCGCCAGCAGCCAAGAGAGGTCTCCCCACTACGAGCAGTACTTC	CASSQERSPHYEQYF
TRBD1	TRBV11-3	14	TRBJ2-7	TGTGCCAGCAGCTTATCGGACAGGGCCCACGAGCAGTACTTC	CASSLSDRAHEQYF
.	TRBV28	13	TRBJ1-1	TGTGCCAGCAGTTTAGGAGGGAGGTATGAAGCTTTCTTT	CASSLGGRYEAFF
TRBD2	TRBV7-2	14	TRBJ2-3	TGTGCCAGCAGCCCAGGACTAGCGGGAGATACGCAGTATTTT	CASSPGLAGDTQYF
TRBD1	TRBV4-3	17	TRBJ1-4	TGCGCCAGCAGCCAAGTCGCTCGAGGGGGCTATAATGAAAAACTGTTTTTT	CASSQVARGGYNEKLFF
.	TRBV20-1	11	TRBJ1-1	TGCAGTGCTCCTCGGAGGACTGAAGCTTTCTTT	CSAPRRTEAFF
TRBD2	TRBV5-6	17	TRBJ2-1	TGTGCCAGCAGCTTGGCCAGGGGGCTAGCGGGAGGCAATGAGCAGTTCTTC	CASSLARGLAGGNEQFF
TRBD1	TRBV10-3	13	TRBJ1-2	TGTGCCACAGGACAGGGGGAGGACTATGGCTACACCTTC	CATGQGEDYGYTF
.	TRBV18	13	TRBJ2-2	TGTGCCAGCTCACCTGCGGACACCGGGGAGCTGTTTTTT	CASSPADTGELFF
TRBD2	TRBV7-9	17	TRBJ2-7	TGTGCCAGCAGCTCCCCTGTCGGGCTAGCGGATCTCCACGAGCAGTACTTC	CASSSPVGLADLHEQYF
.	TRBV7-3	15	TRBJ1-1	TGTGCCAGCAGCTCGAAGGGGGGGATGAACACTGAAGCTTTCTTT	CASSSKGGMNTEAFF
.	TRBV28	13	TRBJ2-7	TGTGCCAGCAGTTTGGCAGGGCTCGGAGAGCAGTACTTC	CASSLAGLGEQYF
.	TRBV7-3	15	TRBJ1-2	TGTGCCAGCAGCTTAATGCGCCAGGGAAGCTATGGCTACACCTTC	CASSLMRQGSYGYTF
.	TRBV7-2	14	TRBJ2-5	TGTGCCAGCAGCTTACAACCAGGGCAAGAGACCCAGTACTTC	CASSLQPGQETQYF
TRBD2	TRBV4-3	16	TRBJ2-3	TGCGCCAGCAGCCAAGAGGTAGCGGGAGTAGCAGATACGCAGTATTTT	CASSQEVAGVADTQYF
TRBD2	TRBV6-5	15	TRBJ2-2	TGTGCCAGCAATCTAGCGGCCACGAACACCGGGGAGCTGTTTTTT	CASNLAATNTGELFF
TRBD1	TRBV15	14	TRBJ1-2	TGTGCCACCAGCAGAGGACAGGGGGCCTATGGCTACACCTTC	CATSRGQGAYGYTF
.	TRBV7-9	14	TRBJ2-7	TGTGCCAGCAGCTCAGACAGCGAAGCTTACGAGCAGTACTTC	CASSSDSEAYEQYF
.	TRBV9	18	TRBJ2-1	TGTGCCAGCAGCGGTGGTGCGGGATCCCTTTGGGGGTACAATGAGCAGTTCTTC	CASSGGAGSLWGYNEQFF
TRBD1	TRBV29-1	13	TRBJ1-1	TGCAGCGCTGCGACAGGGACGAACACTGAAGCTTTCTTT	CSAATGTNTEAFF
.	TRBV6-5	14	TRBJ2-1	TGTGCCAGCAGTCAAGCCTTGGGCCGCAATGAGCAGTTCTTC	CASSQALGRNEQFF
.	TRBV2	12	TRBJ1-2	TGTGCCAGCGCCCAGGGAAACTATGGCTACACCTTC	CASAQGNYGYTF
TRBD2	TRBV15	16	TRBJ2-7	TGTGCCACCAGCCGAGAACTAGCGGGAGGAACCTACGAGCAGTACTTC	CATSRELAGGTYEQYF
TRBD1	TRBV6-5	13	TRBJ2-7	TGTGCCAGCAGCCAGGGGGCCTTCTACGAGCAGTACTTC	CASSQGAFYEQYF
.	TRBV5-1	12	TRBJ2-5	TGCGCCAGCAAGCTAGCCCAAGAGACCCAGTACTTC	CASKLAQETQYF
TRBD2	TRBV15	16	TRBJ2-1	TGTGCCACCAGCGTCTTTCGGGCAGGGACTAGCGATGAGCAGTTCTTC	CATSVFRAGTSDEQFF
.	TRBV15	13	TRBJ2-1	TGTGCCGTCGAACGGAGTTCCTACAATGAGCAGTTCTTC	CAVERSSYNEQFF
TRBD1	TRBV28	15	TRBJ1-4	TGTGCCAGCAGACCAGGGGGCTGGACTAATGAAAAACTGTTTTTT	CASRPGGWTNEKLFF
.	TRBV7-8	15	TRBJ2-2	TGTGCCAGCAGCTTAGTGGGAGAGCGCACCGGGGAGCTGTTTTTT	CASSLVGERTGELFF
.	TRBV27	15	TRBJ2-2	TGTGCCAGCAGTTCTCAGGGGACGGATCCCGGGGAGCTGTTTTTT	CASSSQGTDPGELFF
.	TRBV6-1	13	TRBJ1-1	TGTGCCAGCAGGCGGATAGAGGGTTCTGAAGCTTTCTTT	CASRRIEGSEAFF
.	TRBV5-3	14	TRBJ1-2	TGTGCCAGAAGCTGGGACACCGCTAACTATGGCTACACCTTC	CARSWDTANYGYTF
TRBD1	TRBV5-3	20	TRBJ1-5	TGTGCCAGAAGCTCCTCCCCGGGACAGGGGGCGACCTTTGGAAATCAGCCCCAGCATTTT	CARSSSPGQGATFGNQPQHF